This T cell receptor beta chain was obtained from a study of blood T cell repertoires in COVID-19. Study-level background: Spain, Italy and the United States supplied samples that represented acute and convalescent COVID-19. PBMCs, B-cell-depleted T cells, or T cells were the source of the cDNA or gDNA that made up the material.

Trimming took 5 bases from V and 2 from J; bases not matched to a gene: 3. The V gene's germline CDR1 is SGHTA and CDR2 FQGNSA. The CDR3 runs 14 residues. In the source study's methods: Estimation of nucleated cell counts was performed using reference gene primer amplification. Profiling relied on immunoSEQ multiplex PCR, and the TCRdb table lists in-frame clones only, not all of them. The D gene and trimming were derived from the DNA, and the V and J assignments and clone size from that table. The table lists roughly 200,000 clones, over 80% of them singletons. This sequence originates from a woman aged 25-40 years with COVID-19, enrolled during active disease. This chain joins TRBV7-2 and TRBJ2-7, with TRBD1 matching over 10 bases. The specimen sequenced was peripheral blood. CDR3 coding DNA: TGTGCCAGCAGCCGGGACAGGGGCCCCTACGAGCAGTACTTC. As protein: CASSRDRGPYEQYF. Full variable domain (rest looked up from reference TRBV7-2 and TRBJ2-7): GAGVSQSPSNKVTEKGKDVELRCDPISGHTALYWYRQSLGQGLEFLIYFQGNSAPDKSGLPSDRFSAERTGGSVSTLTIQRTQQEDSAVYLCASSRDRGPYEQYFGPGTRLTVT.